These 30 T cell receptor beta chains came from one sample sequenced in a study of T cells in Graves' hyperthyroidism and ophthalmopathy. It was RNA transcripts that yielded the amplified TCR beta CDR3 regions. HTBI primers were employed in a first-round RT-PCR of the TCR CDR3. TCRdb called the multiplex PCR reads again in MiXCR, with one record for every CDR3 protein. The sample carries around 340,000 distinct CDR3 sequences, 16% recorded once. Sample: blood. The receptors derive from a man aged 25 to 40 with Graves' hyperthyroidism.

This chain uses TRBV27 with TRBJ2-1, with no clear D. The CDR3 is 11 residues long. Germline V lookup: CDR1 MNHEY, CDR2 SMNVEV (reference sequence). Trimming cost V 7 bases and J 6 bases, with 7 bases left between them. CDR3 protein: CASTGVNEQFF. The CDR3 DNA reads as TGTGCCAGCACTGGGGTCAATGAGCAGTTCTTC.

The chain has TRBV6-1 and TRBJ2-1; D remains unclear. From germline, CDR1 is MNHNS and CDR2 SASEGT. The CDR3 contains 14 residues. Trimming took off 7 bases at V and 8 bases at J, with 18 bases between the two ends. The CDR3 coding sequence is TGTGCCAGCACCCACAGTACCCCTCGAGATGAGCAGTTCTTC. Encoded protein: CASTHSTPRDEQFF.

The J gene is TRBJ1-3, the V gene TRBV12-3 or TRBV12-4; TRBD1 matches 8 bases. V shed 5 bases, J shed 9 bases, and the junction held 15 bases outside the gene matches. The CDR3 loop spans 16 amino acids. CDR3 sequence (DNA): TGTGCCAGCAGTCATCCGGGACAGGCCAGGTCCGGCACCATATATTTT. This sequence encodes CASSHPGQARSGTIYF.

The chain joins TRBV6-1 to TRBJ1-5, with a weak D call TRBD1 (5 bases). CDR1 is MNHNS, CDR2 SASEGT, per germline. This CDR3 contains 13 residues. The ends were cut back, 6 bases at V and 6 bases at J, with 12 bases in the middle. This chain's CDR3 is CASRRDDVQPQHF. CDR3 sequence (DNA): TGTGCCAGCAGGAGGGACGACGTTCAGCCCCAGCATTTT.

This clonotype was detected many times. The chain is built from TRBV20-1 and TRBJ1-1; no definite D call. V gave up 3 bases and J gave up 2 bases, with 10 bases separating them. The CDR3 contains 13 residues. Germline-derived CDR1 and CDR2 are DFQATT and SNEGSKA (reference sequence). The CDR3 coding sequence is TGCAGTGCTAGGTACATGGGCAACACTGAAGCTTTCTTT. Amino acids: CSARYMGNTEAFF.

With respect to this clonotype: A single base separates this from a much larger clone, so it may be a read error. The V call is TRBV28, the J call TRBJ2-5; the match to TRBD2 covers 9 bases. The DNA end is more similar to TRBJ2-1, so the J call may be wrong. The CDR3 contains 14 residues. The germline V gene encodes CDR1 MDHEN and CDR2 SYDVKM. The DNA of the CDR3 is TGTGCCAGCAGTTTACTAGCGGGAACAGAGACCCAGTTCTTC. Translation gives CASSLLAGTETQFF.

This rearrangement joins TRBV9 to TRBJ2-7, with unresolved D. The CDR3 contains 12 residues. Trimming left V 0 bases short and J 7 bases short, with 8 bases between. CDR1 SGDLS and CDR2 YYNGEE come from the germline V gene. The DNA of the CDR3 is TGTGCCAGCAGCGTAGGAATTGGAGAGCAGTACTTC. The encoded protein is CASSVGIGEQYF.

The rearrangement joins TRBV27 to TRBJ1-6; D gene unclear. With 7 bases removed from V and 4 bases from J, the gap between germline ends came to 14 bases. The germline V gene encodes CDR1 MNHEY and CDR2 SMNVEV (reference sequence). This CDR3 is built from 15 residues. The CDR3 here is CASNPGNFYNSPLHF. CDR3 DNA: TGTGCCAGCAATCCTGGGAACTTTTATAATTCACCCCTCCACTTT.

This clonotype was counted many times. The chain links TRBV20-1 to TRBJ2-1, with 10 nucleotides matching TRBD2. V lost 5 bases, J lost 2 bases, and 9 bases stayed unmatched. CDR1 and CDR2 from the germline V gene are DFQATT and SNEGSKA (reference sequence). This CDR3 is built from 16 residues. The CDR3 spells CSAGSLAGATYNEQFF. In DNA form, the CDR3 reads TGCAGTGCTGGGAGCCTAGCGGGAGCTACCTACAATGAGCAGTTCTTC.

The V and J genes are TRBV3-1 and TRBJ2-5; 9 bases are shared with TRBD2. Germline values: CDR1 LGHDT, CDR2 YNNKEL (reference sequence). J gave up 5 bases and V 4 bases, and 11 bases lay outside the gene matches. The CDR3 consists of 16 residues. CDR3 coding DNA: TGTGCCAGCAGCCGCCCATATAGCGGGAGTCGGGAGACCCAGTACTTC. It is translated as CASSRPYSGSRETQYF.

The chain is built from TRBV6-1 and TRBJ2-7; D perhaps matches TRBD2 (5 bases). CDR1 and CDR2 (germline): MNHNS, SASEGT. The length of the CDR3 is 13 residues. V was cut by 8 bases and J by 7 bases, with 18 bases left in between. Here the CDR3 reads CASRGGSILEQYF. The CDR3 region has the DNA TGTGCCAGCCGGGGTGGGAGTATCCTGGAGCAGTACTTC.

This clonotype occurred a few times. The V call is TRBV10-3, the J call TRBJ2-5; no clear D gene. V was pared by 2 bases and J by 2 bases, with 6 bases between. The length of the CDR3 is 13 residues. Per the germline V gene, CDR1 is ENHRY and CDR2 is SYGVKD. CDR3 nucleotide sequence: TGTGCCATCAGTGAGGCGCGGCAAGAGACCCAGTACTTC. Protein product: CAISEARQETQYF.

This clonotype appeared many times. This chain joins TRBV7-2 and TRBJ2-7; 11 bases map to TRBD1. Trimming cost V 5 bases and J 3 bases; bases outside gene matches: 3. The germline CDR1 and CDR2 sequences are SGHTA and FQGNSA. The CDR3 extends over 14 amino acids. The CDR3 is CASSPGTGGYEQYF. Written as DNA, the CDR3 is TGTGCCAGCAGCCCAGGGACAGGGGGCTACGAGCAGTACTTC.

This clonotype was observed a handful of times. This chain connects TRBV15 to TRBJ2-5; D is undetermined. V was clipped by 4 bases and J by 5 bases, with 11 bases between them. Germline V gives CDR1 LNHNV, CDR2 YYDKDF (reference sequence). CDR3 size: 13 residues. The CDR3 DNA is TGTGCCACCAGCAATTTAGGCTTGGAGACCCAGTACTTC. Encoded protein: CATSNLGLETQYF.

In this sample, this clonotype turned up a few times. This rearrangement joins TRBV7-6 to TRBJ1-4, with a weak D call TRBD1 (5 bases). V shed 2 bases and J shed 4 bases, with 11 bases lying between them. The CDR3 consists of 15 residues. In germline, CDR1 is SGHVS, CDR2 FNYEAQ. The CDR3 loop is CASSLLGGFNEKLFF. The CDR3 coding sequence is TGTGCCAGCAGCTTATTGGGGGGTTTTAATGAAAAACTGTTTTTT.

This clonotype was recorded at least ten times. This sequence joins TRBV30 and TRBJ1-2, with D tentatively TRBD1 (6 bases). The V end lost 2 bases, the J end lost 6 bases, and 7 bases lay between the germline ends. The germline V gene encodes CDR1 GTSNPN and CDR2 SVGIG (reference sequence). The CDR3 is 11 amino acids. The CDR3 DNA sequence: TGTGCCTGGAGTAGGGGGAATGGCTACACCTTC. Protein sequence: CAWSRGNGYTF.

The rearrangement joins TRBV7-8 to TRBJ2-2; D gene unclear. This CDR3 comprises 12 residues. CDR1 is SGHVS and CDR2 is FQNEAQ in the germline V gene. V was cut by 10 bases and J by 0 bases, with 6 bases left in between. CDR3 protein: CAIRSNTGELFF. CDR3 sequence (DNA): TGTGCCATTCGTTCGAACACCGGGGAGCTGTTTTTT.

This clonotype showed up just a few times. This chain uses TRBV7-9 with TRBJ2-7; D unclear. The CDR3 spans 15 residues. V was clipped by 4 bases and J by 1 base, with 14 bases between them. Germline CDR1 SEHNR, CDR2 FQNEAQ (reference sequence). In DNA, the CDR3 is TGTGCCAGCAGCTCCGAGGATAGGAGTTCCTACGAGCAGTACTTC. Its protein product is CASSSEDRSSYEQYF.

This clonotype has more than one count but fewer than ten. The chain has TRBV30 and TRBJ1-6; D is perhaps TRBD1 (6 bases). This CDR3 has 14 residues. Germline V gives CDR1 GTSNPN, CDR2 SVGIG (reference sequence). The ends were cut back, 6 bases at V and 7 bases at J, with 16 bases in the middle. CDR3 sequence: CACLHIGTNSPLHF. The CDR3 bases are TGTGCCTGTCTTCATATCGGGACAAATTCACCCCTCCACTTT.

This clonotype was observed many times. In DNA form, the CDR3 reads TGTGCCAGCAGCGACATCACGAAACCCACAGATACGCAGTATTTT. Protein sequence: CASSDITKPTDTQYF. The chain carries TRBV7-6 and TRBJ2-3; unclear D gene. CDR3 length: 15 residues. V shed 5 bases and J shed 2 bases, with 14 bases lying between them. CDR1 and CDR2 (germline): SGHVS, FNYEAQ.

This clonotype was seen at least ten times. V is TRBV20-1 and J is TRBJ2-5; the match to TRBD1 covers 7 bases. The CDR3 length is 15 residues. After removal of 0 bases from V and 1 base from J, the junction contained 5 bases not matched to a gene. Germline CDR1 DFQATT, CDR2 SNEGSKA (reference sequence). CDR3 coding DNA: TGCAGTGCTAGAGACTCGGGACAGACCCAAGAGACCCAGTACTTC. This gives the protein CSARDSGQTQETQYF.

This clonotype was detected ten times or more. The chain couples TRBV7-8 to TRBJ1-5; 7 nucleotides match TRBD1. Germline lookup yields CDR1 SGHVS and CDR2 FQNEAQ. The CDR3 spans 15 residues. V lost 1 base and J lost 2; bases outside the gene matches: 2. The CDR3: CASSLGGTGNQPQHF. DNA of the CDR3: TGTGCCAGCAGCTTAGGCGGGACAGGCAATCAGCCCCAGCATTTT.

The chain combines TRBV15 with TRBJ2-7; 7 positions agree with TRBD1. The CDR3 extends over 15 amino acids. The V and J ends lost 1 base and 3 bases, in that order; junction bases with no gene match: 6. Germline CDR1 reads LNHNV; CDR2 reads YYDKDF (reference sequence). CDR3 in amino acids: CATSRGDSGIYEQYF. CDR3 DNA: TGTGCCACCAGCAGAGGGGACAGTGGAATCTACGAGCAGTACTTC.

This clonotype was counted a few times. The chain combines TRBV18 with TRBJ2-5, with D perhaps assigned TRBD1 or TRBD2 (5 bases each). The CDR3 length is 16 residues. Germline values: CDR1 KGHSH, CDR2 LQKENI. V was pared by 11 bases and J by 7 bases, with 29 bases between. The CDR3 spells CAAASAGGATSGTQYF. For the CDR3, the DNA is TGTGCCGCAGCATCCGCTGGGGGTGCCACCTCCGGGACCCAGTACTTC.

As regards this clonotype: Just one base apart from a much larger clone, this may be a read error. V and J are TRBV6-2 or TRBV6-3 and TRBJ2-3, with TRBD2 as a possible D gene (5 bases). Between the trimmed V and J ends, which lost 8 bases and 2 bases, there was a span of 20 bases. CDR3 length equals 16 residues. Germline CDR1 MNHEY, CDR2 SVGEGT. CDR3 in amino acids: CASASVAGNNTDTQYF. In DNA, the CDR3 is TGTGCCAGCGCCTCGGTAGCCGGGAATAACACAGATACGCAGTATTTT.

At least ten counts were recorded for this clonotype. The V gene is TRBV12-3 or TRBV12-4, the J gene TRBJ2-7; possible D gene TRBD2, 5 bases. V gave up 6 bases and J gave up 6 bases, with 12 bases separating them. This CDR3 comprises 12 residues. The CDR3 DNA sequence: TGTGCCAGCAGCCTGCCGGGGTCCGAGCAGTACTTC. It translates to CASSLPGSEQYF.

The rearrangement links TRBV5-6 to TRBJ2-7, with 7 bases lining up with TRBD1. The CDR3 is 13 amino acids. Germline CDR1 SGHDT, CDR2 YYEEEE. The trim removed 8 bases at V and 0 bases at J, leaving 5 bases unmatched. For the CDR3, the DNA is TGTGCCAGTCACCGGGACAGCTCCTACGAGCAGTACTTC. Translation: CASHRDSSYEQYF.

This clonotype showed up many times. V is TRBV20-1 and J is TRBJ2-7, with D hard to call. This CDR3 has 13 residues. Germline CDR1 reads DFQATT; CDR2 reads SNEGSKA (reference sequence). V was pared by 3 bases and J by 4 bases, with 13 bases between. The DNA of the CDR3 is TGCAGTGCTAGTAGTACTCCTGGATACGAGCAGTACTTC. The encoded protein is CSASSTPGYEQYF.

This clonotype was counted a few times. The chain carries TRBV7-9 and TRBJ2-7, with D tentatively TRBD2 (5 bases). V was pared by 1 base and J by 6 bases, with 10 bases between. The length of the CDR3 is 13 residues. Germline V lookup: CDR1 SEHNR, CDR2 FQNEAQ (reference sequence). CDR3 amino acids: CASSLEEAGEQYF. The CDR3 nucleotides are TGTGCCAGCAGCTTAGAGGAGGCCGGCGAGCAGTACTTC.

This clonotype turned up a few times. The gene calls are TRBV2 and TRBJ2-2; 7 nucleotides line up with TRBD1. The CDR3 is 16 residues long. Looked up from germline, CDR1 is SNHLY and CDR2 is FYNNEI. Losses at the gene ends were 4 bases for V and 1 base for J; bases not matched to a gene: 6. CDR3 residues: CASSGTGVKNTGELFF. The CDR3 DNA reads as TGTGCCAGCAGTGGTACAGGGGTCAAGAACACCGGGGAGCTGTTTTTT.